These T cell receptor beta chains were read from a single sample in a study of PD-1 blockade in classical Hodgkin lymphoma. Profiling relied on immunoSEQ multiplex PCR, and the TCRdb table lists in-frame clones only, not all of them. There are 25,000 to 30,000 clones in the sample; roughly 75% occur only once, and roughly 16% lies in the top ten. The specimen was peripheral blood mononuclear cells (PBMCs), collected before the fourth cycle of nivolumab. The source is a human donor with classical Hodgkin lymphoma. CDR3s include the opening cysteine and the closing phenylalanine or tryptophan. Each record gives: J gene, V gene, clone size, D gene, CDR3 length, CDR3 DNA, CDR3 protein. A D gene is named only where the DNA matches it firmly. Where a row states a size, it is once, few, many or the class of an expanded clone; other rows omit it.

j_call: TRBJ2-7
v_call: TRBV6-1
clone_size: .
d_call: .
cdr3_length: 13
cdr3_nt: TGTGCCAGCACCCATGGTACGACCTACGAGCAGTACTTC
cdr3_aa: CASTHGTTYEQYF

j_call: TRBJ2-7
v_call: TRBV15
clone_size: .
d_call: .
cdr3_length: 15
cdr3_nt: TGTGCCACCAGCAGAGAACGCGGCAGGGACTACGAGCAGTACTTC
cdr3_aa: CATSRERGRDYEQYF

j_call: TRBJ2-7
v_call: TRBV6-5
clone_size: .
d_call: .
cdr3_length: 14
cdr3_nt: TGTGCCAGCAGCGTTCAGCGGGTCTCCTACGAGCAGTACTTC
cdr3_aa: CASSVQRVSYEQYF

j_call: TRBJ1-5
v_call: TRBV14
clone_size: .
d_call: .
cdr3_length: 14
cdr3_nt: TGTGCCAGCAGCCCGGACCGTACGGGACAGCCCCAGCATTTT
cdr3_aa: CASSPDRTGQPQHF

j_call: TRBJ1-1
v_call: TRBV6-6
clone_size: .
d_call: .
cdr3_length: 13
cdr3_nt: TGTGCCAGCAGTTACGAAGGCGTCTCTGAAGCTTTCTTT
cdr3_aa: CASSYEGVSEAFF

j_call: TRBJ1-5
v_call: TRBV7-9
clone_size: .
d_call: .
cdr3_length: 13
cdr3_nt: TGTGCCAGCAGCAATGGGGGGGACCAGCCCCAGCATTTT
cdr3_aa: CASSNGGDQPQHF

j_call: TRBJ2-3
v_call: TRBV29-1
clone_size: .
d_call: .
cdr3_length: 15
cdr3_nt: TGCAGCGTTGAAGATCTTCGAAAAAGGCCAGATACGCAGTATTTT
cdr3_aa: CSVEDLRKRPDTQYF

j_call: TRBJ2-7
v_call: TRBV5-1
clone_size: few
d_call: TRBD2
cdr3_length: 16
cdr3_nt: TGCGCCAGCAGCTCTGTAGCGGGAGGCCCCAATCAGGAGCAGTACTTC
cdr3_aa: CASSSVAGGPNQEQYF

j_call: TRBJ2-4
v_call: TRBV7-9
clone_size: .
d_call: TRBD2
cdr3_length: 18
cdr3_nt: TGTGCCAGCAGGTCCGGATCGGAGCGGGGATTATTTGGAAACATTCAGTACTTC
cdr3_aa: CASRSGSERGLFGNIQYF

j_call: TRBJ2-7
v_call: TRBV6-1
clone_size: once
d_call: .
cdr3_length: 14
cdr3_nt: TGTGCCAGCAGTATCGGGAGCCCCTTGGGGGAGCAGTACTTC
cdr3_aa: CASSIGSPLGEQYF

j_call: TRBJ2-3
v_call: TRBV6-1
clone_size: .
d_call: TRBD2
cdr3_length: 15
cdr3_nt: TGTGCCAGCAGTCGGCTAGCGGGAGGGACAGATACGCAGTATTTT
cdr3_aa: CASSRLAGGTDTQYF

j_call: TRBJ2-2
v_call: TRBV6-4
clone_size: .
d_call: TRBD2
cdr3_length: 17
cdr3_nt: TGTGCCAGCAGTGTTAGGGCTAGCGGGGCGAACACCGGGGAGCTGTTTTTT
cdr3_aa: CASSVRASGANTGELFF

j_call: TRBJ2-7
v_call: TRBV28
clone_size: .
d_call: .
cdr3_length: 15
cdr3_nt: TGTGCCAGCAGTCCCCGGGGCCCGAGGTTCTACGAGCAGTACTTC
cdr3_aa: CASSPRGPRFYEQYF

j_call: TRBJ1-2
v_call: TRBV6-8
clone_size: few
d_call: .
cdr3_length: 12
cdr3_nt: TGTGCCAGCAGTTACATGGCCTATGGCTACACCTTC
cdr3_aa: CASSYMAYGYTF

j_call: TRBJ2-7
v_call: TRBV7-9
clone_size: .
d_call: .
cdr3_length: 13
cdr3_nt: TGTGCCAGCCTACTTCCAGGGGCATACGAGCAGTACTTC
cdr3_aa: CASLLPGAYEQYF

j_call: TRBJ2-1
v_call: TRBV19
clone_size: .
d_call: .
cdr3_length: 13
cdr3_nt: TGTGCCAGTAGTACGGCGACGGGGAATGAGCAGTTCTTC
cdr3_aa: CASSTATGNEQFF

j_call: TRBJ2-2
v_call: TRBV6-5
clone_size: .
d_call: TRBD1
cdr3_length: 15
cdr3_nt: TGTGCCAGCAGTTCCGGGACAGGGAGGACCGGGGAGCTGTTTTTT
cdr3_aa: CASSSGTGRTGELFF

j_call: TRBJ1-4
v_call: TRBV6-6
clone_size: .
d_call: .
cdr3_length: 14
cdr3_nt: TGTGCCAGCAGTTACGGTAGACCTAATGAAAAACTGTTTTTT
cdr3_aa: CASSYGRPNEKLFF

j_call: TRBJ2-1
v_call: TRBV28
clone_size: .
d_call: TRBD2
cdr3_length: 17
cdr3_nt: TGTGCCAGCAGTCTTCCCCGAAGCGGGAGTACCTACAATGAGCAGTTCTTC
cdr3_aa: CASSLPRSGSTYNEQFF

j_call: TRBJ2-1
v_call: TRBV6-6
clone_size: .
d_call: TRBD2
cdr3_length: 14
cdr3_nt: TGTGCCAGCAGTCGGACTAGCGGTTATAATGAGCAGTTCTTC
cdr3_aa: CASSRTSGYNEQFF

j_call: TRBJ2-6
v_call: TRBV28
clone_size: .
d_call: .
cdr3_length: 15
cdr3_nt: TGTGCCAGCAGGGAACAAAACTCTGGGGCCAACGTCCTGACTTTC
cdr3_aa: CASREQNSGANVLTF

j_call: TRBJ2-2
v_call: TRBV6-1
clone_size: .
d_call: .
cdr3_length: 14
cdr3_nt: TGTGCCAGCAGTGAAGCGTTGTTGGCCGGGGAGCTGTTTTTT
cdr3_aa: CASSEALLAGELFF

j_call: TRBJ1-1
v_call: TRBV6-1
clone_size: few
d_call: .
cdr3_length: 13
cdr3_nt: TGTGCCAGCAGTGTAGAACAGAACACTGAAGCTTTCTTT
cdr3_aa: CASSVEQNTEAFF

j_call: TRBJ2-7
v_call: TRBV6-6
clone_size: once
d_call: .
cdr3_length: 16
cdr3_nt: TGTGCCAGCAGTTACTCCCGGCAGTTGTTCTCCTACGAGCAGTACTTC
cdr3_aa: CASSYSRQLFSYEQYF

j_call: TRBJ2-3
v_call: TRBV2
clone_size: .
d_call: TRBD2
cdr3_length: 16
cdr3_nt: TGTGCCAGCAGGGAACCGGGACTAGCGATAACCGATACGCAGTATTTT
cdr3_aa: CASREPGLAITDTQYF

j_call: TRBJ1-1
v_call: TRBV6-5
clone_size: medium-sized
d_call: .
cdr3_length: 13
cdr3_nt: TGTGCCTCTAGACAGGACGGAAACACTGAAGCTTTCTTT
cdr3_aa: CASRQDGNTEAFF

j_call: TRBJ2-3
v_call: TRBV2
clone_size: .
d_call: TRBD1
cdr3_length: 15
cdr3_nt: TGTGCCAGCCCAGGGACAGGTATTTCCACAGATACGCAGTATTTT
cdr3_aa: CASPGTGISTDTQYF

j_call: TRBJ2-2
v_call: TRBV9
clone_size: .
d_call: .
cdr3_length: 16
cdr3_nt: TGTGCCAGCAGCGTAGAGACCGCAGGGGGGACCGGGGAGCTGTTTTTT
cdr3_aa: CASSVETAGGTGELFF

j_call: TRBJ2-7
v_call: TRBV6-6
clone_size: .
d_call: .
cdr3_length: 14
cdr3_nt: TGTGCCAGCAGTTACGCTCAGGGCCCCTACGAGCAGTACTTC
cdr3_aa: CASSYAQGPYEQYF

j_call: TRBJ2-2
v_call: TRBV7-2
clone_size: once
d_call: .
cdr3_length: 12
cdr3_nt: TGTGCCAGCCACACGGGTCTGGGGGAGCTGTTTTTT
cdr3_aa: CASHTGLGELFF

j_call: TRBJ2-7
v_call: TRBV5-5
clone_size: once
d_call: .
cdr3_length: 13
cdr3_nt: TGTGCCAGCAGCTTGGTGGTGGGGTACGAGCAGTACTTC
cdr3_aa: CASSLVVGYEQYF

j_call: TRBJ2-2
v_call: TRBV6-1
clone_size: few
d_call: .
cdr3_length: 15
cdr3_nt: TGTGCCAGCAGTGAATGGGCAGGGGACTCCGGGGAGCTGTTTTTT
cdr3_aa: CASSEWAGDSGELFF

j_call: TRBJ1-2
v_call: TRBV5-5
clone_size: .
d_call: TRBD1
cdr3_length: 18
cdr3_nt: TGTGCCAGCAGAACGGCAGGGGGCGCGCGATACCCCGGAGATGGCTACACCTTC
cdr3_aa: CASRTAGGARYPGDGYTF

j_call: TRBJ2-5
v_call: TRBV5-4
clone_size: .
d_call: TRBD2
cdr3_length: 16
cdr3_nt: TGTGCCAGCAGCCCAGGGACTAGCGGGAAACAAGAGACCCAGTACTTC
cdr3_aa: CASSPGTSGKQETQYF

j_call: TRBJ2-2
v_call: TRBV6-1
clone_size: .
d_call: .
cdr3_length: 15
cdr3_nt: TGTGCCAGCAGTGTTTGGCAGGCGAACACCGGGGAGCTGTTTTTT
cdr3_aa: CASSVWQANTGELFF

j_call: TRBJ1-1
v_call: TRBV6-5
clone_size: .
d_call: TRBD1
cdr3_length: 16
cdr3_nt: TGTGCCAGCAGTTACTCCACAGGGGTCATGAACACTGAAGCTTTCTTT
cdr3_aa: CASSYSTGVMNTEAFF

j_call: TRBJ1-2
v_call: TRBV9
clone_size: .
d_call: .
cdr3_length: 15
cdr3_nt: TGTGCCAGCAGCGTAGGAGCAGAAGCTAACTATGGCTACACCTTC
cdr3_aa: CASSVGAEANYGYTF

j_call: TRBJ1-1
v_call: TRBV27
clone_size: .
d_call: .
cdr3_length: 11
cdr3_nt: TGTGCCAGCGGAGAGGCACCGGCAGCTTTCTTT
cdr3_aa: CASGEAPAAFF

j_call: TRBJ2-7
v_call: TRBV5-5
clone_size: .
d_call: TRBD1
cdr3_length: 16
cdr3_nt: TGTGCCAGCAGCGTACAGACCGGGACAGGGGGCATTGGACAGTACTTC
cdr3_aa: CASSVQTGTGGIGQYF

j_call: TRBJ2-5
v_call: TRBV6-1
clone_size: .
d_call: .
cdr3_length: 12
cdr3_nt: TGTGCCAGCAGTGGACAGCGGTCCTCATCCTACTTC
cdr3_aa: CASSGQRSSSYF